What follows are 20 T cell receptor beta chains derived from one specimen sequenced in a study of CD8 T cells in ankylosing spondylitis. TCRdb passed the 5' RACE reads through MiXCR, listing each CDR3 protein once. The sample consists of over 150,000 distinct CDR3 sequences, 10% to 15% of them appearing once. The sample consisted of blood, either unsorted or a sorted T cell fraction (not recorded which). The receptor source for this set is a male donor with ankylosing spondylitis or in good health (not recorded which).

The V and J genes are TRBV4-1 and TRBJ2-5; D unresolved. Trimming stripped 2 bases from V and 3 bases from J, with 19 bases between. CDR3 length: 17 residues. Germline V lookup: CDR1 MGHRA, CDR2 YSYEKL. The CDR3 DNA sequence: TGCGCCAGCAGCCAACCGGACGGGTCCCTTTTGGAAGAGACCCAGTACTTC. Translating gives CASSQPDGSLLEETQYF.

This clonotype came up once. The chain combines TRBV7-6 with TRBJ2-3; 8 positions match TRBD1. CDR3 length equals 16 residues. The ends lost 5 bases at V and 0 bases at J; junction bases unmatched: 7. Per germline, CDR1 SGHVS and CDR2 FNYEAQ. CDR3 protein: CASSGDRLTSTDTQYF. Written as DNA, the CDR3 is TGTGCCAGCAGCGGGGACAGGTTGACTAGCACAGATACGCAGTATTTT.

This clonotype was observed a handful of times. The CDR3 DNA reads TGCAGCGTTGGGGAGGGTAGGTACACTGAAGCTTTCTTT. It specifies CSVGEGRYTEAFF. The rearrangement links TRBV29-1 to TRBJ1-1; no reliable D call. Germline lookup yields CDR1 SQVTM and CDR2 ANQGSEA. The germline V and J ends were trimmed by 4 bases and 3 bases, with 12 bases remaining between them. This CDR3 is built from 13 residues.

This clonotype came up many times. The J gene is TRBJ1-1, the V gene TRBV27; D perhaps matches TRBD1 (5 bases). Germline V gene sequence: CDR1 MNHEY, CDR2 SMNVEV (reference sequence). The CDR3 runs to 14 residues. Trimming removed 2 bases at V and 1 base at J, with 8 bases between. The DNA for the CDR3 is TGTGCCAGCAGTTTAAGGGGTCCGAACACTGAAGCTTTCTTT. This gives the protein CASSLRGPNTEAFF.

The chain links TRBV20-1 to TRBJ2-7; D perhaps matches TRBD1 (6 bases). The CDR3 runs to 14 residues. Germline V gene sequence: CDR1 DFQATT, CDR2 SNEGSKA (reference sequence). The ends were cut back, 4 bases at V and 0 bases at J, with 13 bases in the middle. The CDR3 DNA follows: TGCAGTGCTACGGGACACCAAAGCTCCTACGAGCAGTACTTC. This sequence encodes CSATGHQSSYEQYF.

There are a few counts of this clonotype. The CDR3 DNA is TGTGCCAGCAGTGAATATTTGGGCGGCTCCACAGATACGCAGTATTTT. Protein sequence: CASSEYLGGSTDTQYF. V is TRBV25-1 and J is TRBJ2-3; D is unclear. This CDR3 region has 16 residues. The germline gives CDR1 MGHDK, CDR2 SYGVNS. V lost 0 bases, J lost 2 bases, and 12 bases lay in between.

V usage is TRBV11-3 and J usage is TRBJ2-7; D unclear. V shed 0 bases and J shed 1 base, with 10 bases lying between them. In germline, CDR1 is SGHNT, CDR2 YENEEA. CDR3 length equals 15 residues. CDR3 coding DNA: TGTGCCAGCAGCTTAGATCTTGGCGGATCCTACGAGCAGTACTTC. The encoded protein is CASSLDLGGSYEQYF.

The genes are TRBV5-1 and TRBJ1-1, with D possibly TRBD1 on 6 matching bases. Germline loops: CDR1 SGHRS, CDR2 YFSETQ. This CDR3 contains 13 residues. Trimming took 2 bases from V and 6 from J, leaving 11 bases between them. The CDR3 nucleotides read TGCGCCAGCAGCTTCAGGGGCGGTTCTGAAGCTTTCTTT. Translation: CASSFRGGSEAFF.

This clonotype was counted between two and nine times. The CDR3 here is CASAITGGVAKNIQYF. The CDR3 nucleotides are TGTGCCAGCGCCATAACAGGGGGGGTAGCCAAAAACATTCAGTACTTC. The chain uses TRBV27 and TRBJ2-4; maybe TRBD1 (8 bases). The germline V gene encodes CDR1 MNHEY and CDR2 SMNVEV (reference sequence). V lost 8 bases, J lost 0 bases, and 17 bases lay in between. The CDR3 sequence is 16 residues long.

The genes are TRBV5-6 and TRBJ2-1; tentatively, D is TRBD2 (5 bases). Germline V gene lookup returns CDR1 SGHDT and CDR2 YYEEEE. The CDR3 is made up of 16 amino acids. With 1 base removed from V and 0 bases from J, the gap between germline ends came to 11 bases. The CDR3 sequence is CASSLSAGYSYNEQFF. The CDR3 DNA is TGTGCCAGCAGCTTGTCGGCGGGCTACTCCTACAATGAGCAGTTCTTC.

The chain carries TRBV30 and TRBJ2-1; 14 bases align to TRBD2. Trimming cost V 6 bases and J 0 bases; bases outside gene matches: 4. Germline V gives CDR1 GTSNPN, CDR2 SVGIG (reference sequence). This CDR3 spans 16 amino acids. In DNA form, the CDR3 reads TGTGCCTGCCCGACTAGCGGGAGGGACTCCTACAATGAGCAGTTCTTC. Translating gives CACPTSGRDSYNEQFF.

The chain employs TRBV5-6 and TRBJ2-7, with D maybe TRBD2 (6 bases). This CDR3 region has 13 residues. Trimming removed 4 bases at V and 2 bases at J, with 10 bases between. The germline V gene has CDR1 SGHDT and CDR2 YYEEEE. The CDR3 bases are TGTGCCAGCAGCGGGGGGTGGACCTACGAGCAGTACTTC. Its protein product is CASSGGWTYEQYF.

In its sample, this clonotype was seen many times. The chain combines TRBV12-3 or TRBV12-4 with TRBJ2-7; the match to TRBD1 covers 8 bases. CDR3 length: 14 residues. V was pared by 2 bases and J by 6 bases, with 6 bases of the junction left unmatched. CDR3 sequence: CASSLRQGRGEQYF. CDR3 DNA sequence: TGTGCCAGCAGTTTAAGACAGGGGCGCGGCGAGCAGTACTTC.

This clonotype was counted only a few times. The V gene is TRBV7-9, the J gene TRBJ2-5, with 7 bases lining up with TRBD1. Germline CDR1 and CDR2: SEHNR and FQNEAQ (reference sequence). The junction had 6 bases not matched to a gene; V was cut back by 1 base and J by 7 bases. This CDR3 is 14 amino acids long. The CDR3 DNA reads TGTGCCAGCAGCTTAGGGGACAGTACAGGGACCCAGTACTTC. Its protein is CASSLGDSTGTQYF.

This clonotype was detected only a few times. V and J are TRBV12-3 or TRBV12-4 and TRBJ1-4; 11 bases align to TRBD1. Losses at the gene ends were 6 bases for V and 6 bases for J; bases not matched to a gene: 18. CDR3 length equals 19 residues. CDR3 sequence reads: CASSSLDGTGGLEDEKLFF. CDR3 DNA: TGTGCCAGCAGCTCCCTGGATGGGACAGGGGGGTTGGAGGATGAAAAACTGTTTTTT.

This clonotype was observed a handful of times. The rearrangement uses TRBV5-6 and TRBJ2-7; 8 bases are shared with TRBD2. The CDR3 is made up of 15 amino acids. Trimming at V came to 0 bases and at J to 1 base, leaving 3 bases not matched to a gene. CDR1 is SGHDT and CDR2 is YYEEEE in the germline V gene. The CDR3: CASSLVTSGSYEQYF. Here the CDR3 DNA reads TGTGCCAGCAGCTTGGTCACTAGCGGTTCCTACGAGCAGTACTTC.

Only a few counts were recorded for this clonotype. V usage is TRBV5-6 and J usage is TRBJ1-1; unclear D gene. The V gene lost 4 bases and the J gene lost 2 bases, with 12 bases spanning the gap. Germline V lookup: CDR1 SGHDT, CDR2 YYEEEE. CDR3 length: 14 amino acids. This chain's CDR3 is CASSGPDGNTEAFF. In DNA form, the CDR3 reads TGTGCCAGCAGCGGGCCGGACGGAAACACTGAAGCTTTCTTT.

The chain recombines TRBV20-1 with TRBJ2-1; D remains ambiguous. Germline CDR1 DFQATT, CDR2 SNEGSKA (reference sequence). V was cut by 3 bases and J by 0 bases, with 12 bases left in between. The CDR3 has 15 amino acids. The CDR3 coding sequence is TGCAGTGCTAGGTGGAGTCGTGACTCCTACAATGAGCAGTTCTTC. This gives the protein CSARWSRDSYNEQFF.

In its sample, this clonotype was seen a few times. DNA of the CDR3: TGTGCCAGCAGCTTAGCTGGGGGAGGAAGCAATCAGCCCCAGCATTTT. This encodes CASSLAGGGSNQPQHF. The rearrangement uses TRBV7-9 and TRBJ1-5, with D possibly TRBD1 on 5 matching bases. Germline-derived CDR1 and CDR2 are SEHNR and FQNEAQ (reference sequence). The CDR3 extends over 16 amino acids. V was clipped by 0 bases and J by 1 base, with 10 bases between them.

This clonotype is deemed medium-sized. The rearrangement joins TRBV29-1 to TRBJ1-2, with D hard to call. The germline V gene has CDR1 SQVTM and CDR2 ANQGSEA. Trimming stripped 3 bases from V and 1 base from J, with 15 bases between. The length of the CDR3 is 15 residues. The CDR3, as DNA: TGCAGCGTTGACCGACAAGGAGACCATAACTATGGCTACACCTTC. As protein: CSVDRQGDHNYGYTF.